Presented here are 7 T cell receptor beta chains from one specimen sequenced in a study of T cells in Graves' hyperthyroidism and ophthalmopathy. Amplification targeted TCR beta CDR3 regions from RNA transcripts. TCR CDR3 regions were first amplified by RT-PCR with HTBI primers. TCRdb ran MiXCR on the multiplex PCR reads and lists one entry per CDR3 protein. The sample records 500,000 to 800,000 distinct CDR3 sequences, roughly 15% being singletons. Material: blood. These receptors all stem from a woman aged 45-59 years with Graves' ophthalmopathy.

The genes are TRBV5-1 and TRBJ2-3; 8 bases match TRBD2. CDR3 size: 18 residues. Losses at the gene ends were 0 bases for V and 2 bases for J; bases not matched to a gene: 11. Germline V gives CDR1 SGHRS, CDR2 YFSETQ. The CDR3 region has the DNA TGCGCCAGCAGCTTGGGGGTCTTGCGGGAGGCCGTCACAGATACGCAGTATTTT. Protein: CASSLGVLREAVTDTQYF.

This clonotype was recorded many times. V is TRBV10-3 and J is TRBJ1-1; a weak D match, TRBD1 (6 bases). CDR1 is ENHRY and CDR2 is SYGVKD in the germline V gene. The CDR3 has 15 residues. The V gene lost 4 bases and the J gene lost 0 bases, with 12 bases spanning the gap. CDR3: CAISGTTGLNTEAFF. The CDR3 nucleotides are TGTGCCATCAGTGGAACAACAGGGTTGAACACTGAAGCTTTCTTT.

V usage is TRBV29-1 and J usage is TRBJ2-7; 7 nucleotides align to TRBD2. Germline V gives CDR1 SQVTM, CDR2 ANQGSEA. V gave up 6 bases and J gave up 0 bases; unmatched junction bases: 8. The CDR3 totals 14 residues. CDR3 loop: CSVGGGRYSYEQYF. In DNA form, the CDR3 reads TGCAGCGTGGGGGGGGGACGGTACTCCTACGAGCAGTACTTC.

This clonotype was counted at least ten times. The V call is TRBV2, the J call TRBJ2-1; 7 positions agree with TRBD1. The J segment lost 5 bases and the V segment lost 6 bases, leaving 7 bases of the junction unmatched. The CDR3 spans 14 residues. Germline values: CDR1 SNHLY, CDR2 FYNNEI. The CDR3 sequence is CASREGQYNNEQFF. CDR3 bases: TGTGCCAGCAGAGAGGGACAGTATAACAATGAGCAGTTCTTC.

The sample holds many counts of this clonotype. V is TRBV7-9 and J is TRBJ2-3; D is unresolved. V dropped 1 base and J dropped 3 bases, with 8 bases sitting between them. Germline V gives CDR1 SEHNR, CDR2 FQNEAQ (reference sequence). The CDR3 is 14 amino acids. CDR3 sequence (DNA): TGTGCCAGCAGCTTAGGAGGAGTTACAGATACGCAGTATTTT. This translates into CASSLGGVTDTQYF.

This clonotype was counted between two and nine times. The genes are TRBV29-1 and TRBJ2-2; D is undetermined. CDR3 length equals 12 residues. Germline CDR1 reads SQVTM; CDR2 reads ANQGSEA. V lost 3 bases and J 2 bases, leaving 4 bases between the germline ends. The DNA for the CDR3 is TGCAGCGTTGATAACAACACCGGGGAGCTGTTTTTT. Translated, it gives CSVDNNTGELFF.

This clonotype showed up many times. The chain employs TRBV5-6 and TRBJ2-1, with D uncertain. Trimming cost V 4 bases and J 5 bases, with 4 bases left between them. This CDR3 comprises 11 residues. In germline, CDR1 is SGHDT, CDR2 YYEEEE. The CDR3 spells CASSINNEQFF. Here the CDR3 DNA reads TGTGCCAGCAGCATTAACAATGAGCAGTTCTTC.